This T cell receptor beta chain was captured in a study of CD8 T cells in Susac syndrome. CDR1 and CDR2 (germline): DFQATT, SNEGSKA (reference sequence). The CDR3 has 15 amino acids. With V trimmed by 0 bases and J by 1 base, 3 bases remained unmatched. RNA totalling about 0.5 to 1 ug underwent reverse transcription with random hexamers. TCRdb re-derived calls from the immunoSEQ multiplex PCR reads in MiXCR, one entry per CDR3 protein. The table has approximately 150,000 distinct CDR3 sequences, approximately 95% seen once. The source is a human donor with multiple sclerosis. Sequenced: CD4+ T cells from PBMCs. The rearrangement uses TRBV20-1 and TRBJ2-7, with 10 positions matching TRBD2. Here the CDR3 reads CSARDPTSGSYEQYF. CDR3 nucleotide sequence: TGCAGTGCTAGAGATCCGACTAGCGGGTCCTACGAGCAGTACTTC.